This entry lists 24 T cell receptor beta chains sequenced from one sample in a study of blood T cell repertoires in COVID-19. The assay was immunoSEQ multiplex PCR, and TCRdb's table has in-frame clones only and misses some. The table shows under 400,000 clones, with approximately 89% occurring only once. The sequenced sample consisted of peripheral blood. Receptors originate from a woman younger than 45 with COVID-19, enrolled during active disease.

This chain uses TRBV29-1 with TRBJ2-7; D is perhaps TRBD1 (6 bases). The germline CDR1 and CDR2 sequences are SQVTM and ANQGSEA. Trimming cost V 8 bases and J 3 bases, with 11 bases left between them. CDR3 length equals 11 residues. The CDR3 bases are TGCAGCACTGACAGGAGCTACGAGCAGTACTTC. Encoded protein: CSTDRSYEQYF.

The chain uses TRBV5-4 and TRBJ2-7; tentatively, D is TRBD1 (5 bases). The germline V gene has CDR1 SGHNT and CDR2 YYREEE (reference sequence). Trimming pared 1 base from V and 2 bases from J, leaving 13 bases between. This CDR3 spans 15 amino acids. The CDR3 DNA reads TGTGCCAGCAGCTTGTCGGCAGGGAAAGCCTACGAGCAGTACTTC. It translates to CASSLSAGKAYEQYF.

The rearrangement uses TRBV6-6 and TRBJ2-3, with 10 bases that match TRBD2. Germline V gives CDR1 MNHNY, CDR2 SVGAGI (reference sequence). Trimming took 6 bases from V and 6 from J; bases not matched to a gene: 9. The CDR3 runs to 15 residues. CDR3 coding DNA: TGTGCCAGCAGACACAGCGGGAGGGCATGGGATACGCAGTATTTT. This translates into CASRHSGRAWDTQYF.

The genes are TRBV5-4 and TRBJ2-7; D is undetermined. The CDR3 spans 15 residues. Germline lookup yields CDR1 SGHNT and CDR2 YYREEE (reference sequence). V lost 4 bases and J lost 2, with 16 bases in between. The DNA of the CDR3 is TGTGCCAGCAGCCCCTCGAGAGAGAGAGCCTACGAGCAGTACTTC. Protein product: CASSPSRERAYEQYF. Combining the CDR3 with reference TRBV5-4 and TRBJ2-7 gives the whole variable domain ETGVTQSPTHLIKTRGQQVTLRCSSQSGHNTVSWYQQALGQGPQFIFQYYREEENGRGNFPPRFSGLQFPNYSSELNVNALELDDSALYLCASSPSRERAYEQYFGPGTRLTVT.

CDR3 sequence (DNA): TGTGCCAGCAGCTTAGCATACGGGGAATACTATGGCTACACCTTC. It yields the protein CASSLAYGEYYGYTF. The chain joins TRBV7-9 to TRBJ1-2; D is undetermined. The CDR3 is 15 residues long. From germline, CDR1 is SEHNR and CDR2 FQNEAQ (reference sequence). V was pared by 0 bases and J by 3 bases, with 11 bases between.

Only one count was recorded for this clone. V usage is TRBV6-5 and J usage is TRBJ1-4, with 7 bases aligning to TRBD1. The CDR3 is 14 amino acids. With 6 bases clipped from V and 3 bases from J, the junction kept 4 bases outside the gene matches. Germline V gene sequence: CDR1 MNHEY, CDR2 SVGAGI. CDR3 sequence reads: CASRQGTANEKLFF. The CDR3 nucleotides are TGTGCCAGCAGACAGGGGACGGCTAATGAAAAACTGTTTTTT.

The CDR3 DNA reads as TGTGCCAGCAGTTACAGAGGGAAGAACACTGAAGCTTTCTTT. It specifies CASSYRGKNTEAFF. The chain joins TRBV6-5 to TRBJ1-1; D unresolved. The CDR3 sequence is 14 residues long. CDR1 and CDR2 (germline): MNHEY, SVGAGI. V was trimmed by 2 bases and J by 1 base, leaving 8 bases between them.

The gene calls are TRBV9 and TRBJ2-1, with D possibly TRBD2 on 5 matching bases. Germline CDR1 and CDR2: SGDLS and YYNGEE. V was cut by 1 base and J by 4 bases, with 9 bases left in between. This CDR3 comprises 14 residues. The CDR3, as DNA: TGTGCCAGCAGCGTATTTGGGGAGTACAATGAGCAGTTCTTC. It specifies CASSVFGEYNEQFF.

V gene TRBV7-9 combines with J gene TRBJ2-2; no reliable D call. Germline CDR1 SEHNR, CDR2 FQNEAQ (reference sequence). Trimming left V 5 bases short and J 7 bases short, with 8 bases between. The CDR3 sequence is 12 residues long. The CDR3 spells CASSHGVGELFF. The CDR3 DNA is TGTGCCAGCAGCCACGGAGTCGGGGAGCTGTTTTTT. Drawing the rest from reference TRBV7-9 and TRBJ2-2, the complete variable domain is DTGVSQNPRHKITKRGQNVTFRCDPISEHNRLYWYRQTLGQGPEFLTYFQNEAQLEKSRLLSDRFSAERPKGSFSTLEIQRTEQGDSAMYLCASSHGVGELFFGEGSRLTVL.

The chain uses TRBV30 and TRBJ2-2, with 8 bases matching TRBD1. The CDR3 spans 16 residues. V lost 3 bases and J lost 0; bases outside the gene matches: 6. Germline V gene lookup returns CDR1 GTSNPN and CDR2 SVGIG (reference sequence). The CDR3 DNA is TGTGCCTGGAGCACGGACAGGGCATCGAACACCGGGGAGCTGTTTTTT. Protein: CAWSTDRASNTGELFF. Full variable domain (rest looked up from reference TRBV30 and TRBJ2-2): SQTIHQWPATLVQPVGSPLSLECTVEGTSNPNLYWYRQAAGRGLQLLFYSVGIGQISSEVPQNLSASRPQDRQFILSSKKLLLSDSGFYLCAWSTDRASNTGELFFGEGSRLTVL.

The chain recombines TRBV6-5 with TRBJ2-5; D possibly corresponds to TRBD2 (6 bases). V was pared by 6 bases and J by 4 bases, with 12 bases between. Germline V gives CDR1 MNHEY, CDR2 SVGAGI. The CDR3 runs 13 residues. The CDR3 DNA reads as TGTGCCAGCAGCCGACTAGAAAGAGAGACCCAGTACTTC. Translated, it gives CASSRLERETQYF.

The genes are TRBV5-1 and TRBJ1-4; no firm D call. Germline loops: CDR1 SGHRS, CDR2 YFSETQ. This CDR3 spans 14 amino acids. V lost 4 bases, J lost 6 bases, and 13 bases lay in between. The CDR3 DNA reads as TGCGCCAGCAGCCCGCAACCGGGAGATGAAAAACTGTTTTTT. It encodes CASSPQPGDEKLFF.

V is TRBV19 and J is TRBJ2-3, with D perhaps matching TRBD1 (5 bases). V was shortened by 7 bases and J by 6 bases, with 20 bases between the two germline ends. This CDR3 contains 15 residues. Germline loops: CDR1 LNHDA, CDR2 SQIVND (reference sequence). CDR3 nucleotides: TGTGCCAGTACCTCCCTCCCTGGGGCAGTCGATACGCAGTATTTT. Translated, it gives CASTSLPGAVDTQYF.

V is TRBV25-1 and J is TRBJ2-7; 11 positions agree with TRBD2. This CDR3 spans 16 amino acids. The V gene's germline CDR1 is MGHDK and CDR2 SYGVNS. The V segment lost 2 bases and the J segment 0 bases; nucleotides outside the gene matches: 3. For the CDR3, the DNA is TGTGCCAGCAGTGAAGGGACTAGCGGCAACTCCTACGAGCAGTACTTC. It translates to CASSEGTSGNSYEQYF.

The chain combines TRBV10-3 with TRBJ2-2; D is unclear. The CDR3 is 13 residues long. Trimming removed 4 bases at V and 6 bases at J, with 9 bases between. Per germline, CDR1 ENHRY and CDR2 SYGVKD. CDR3 sequence reads: CAISVSRSGELFF. CDR3 bases: TGTGCCATCAGTGTGAGTCGGTCCGGGGAGCTGTTTTTT.

The gene calls are TRBV19 and TRBJ2-1; D may be TRBD2 (6 bases). Deletions cut 3 bases from V and 0 bases from J, with 15 bases between. The CDR3 consists of 17 residues. Germline-derived CDR1 and CDR2 are LNHDA and SQIVND (reference sequence). CDR3 sequence (DNA): TGTGCCAGTAGTATTTGGCCGGGAGCACTCTCCTACAATGAGCAGTTCTTC. It codes for CASSIWPGALSYNEQFF. Full variable domain (missing parts from reference TRBV19 and TRBJ2-1): DGGITQSPKYLFRKEGQNVTLSCEQNLNHDAMYWYRQDPGQGLRLIYYSQIVNDFQKGDIAEGYSVSREKKESFPLTVTSAQKNPTAFYLCASSIWPGALSYNEQFFGPGTRLTVL.

The chain recombines TRBV10-3 with TRBJ1-1; D gene ambiguous. The germline V and J ends were trimmed by 4 bases and 3 bases, with 9 bases remaining between them. Germline CDR1 and CDR2: ENHRY and SYGVKD. The CDR3 sequence is 13 residues long. CDR3 sequence: CAISADGDTEAFF. In DNA form, the CDR3 reads TGTGCCATCAGTGCGGACGGGGACACTGAAGCTTTCTTT.

The chain carries TRBV3-1 (or the pseudogene TRBV3-2) and TRBJ2-7; TRBD2 aligns across 9 bases. V shed 0 bases and J 2 bases; nucleotides not matched to a gene: 5. This CDR3 contains 16 residues. Per the germline V gene, CDR1 is LGHDT and CDR2 is YNNKEL (reference sequence). The chain's CDR3 is CASSQDTLAGTYEQYF. The CDR3 DNA reads TGTGCCAGCAGCCAAGATACCCTAGCGGGGACCTACGAGCAGTACTTC.

The rearrangement uses TRBV19 and TRBJ2-7; 8 positions agree with TRBD2. Germline V lookup: CDR1 LNHDA, CDR2 SQIVND (reference sequence). Trimming at V came to 6 bases and at J to 2 bases, leaving 9 bases not matched to a gene. The length of the CDR3 is 15 residues. The CDR3: CASSRPGLGAYEQYF. The DNA of the CDR3 is TGTGCCAGTAGCCGACCGGGACTAGGAGCCTACGAGCAGTACTTC.

This sequence joins TRBV5-6 and TRBJ2-7, with TRBD1 matching over 11 bases. Trimming removed 0 bases from V and 5 bases from J; junction bases left unmatched: 10. This CDR3 is built from 17 residues. The germline V gene has CDR1 SGHDT and CDR2 YYEEEE. CDR3 in amino acids: CASSLVAGRTGGHEQYF. CDR3 in DNA: TGTGCCAGCAGCTTGGTGGCCGGACGGACAGGGGGCCACGAGCAGTACTTC.

V and J are TRBV10-1 and TRBJ2-3; the match to TRBD2 covers 9 bases. After removal of 4 bases from V and 4 bases from J, the junction contained 9 bases not matched to a gene. The CDR3 totals 16 residues. Germline-derived CDR1 and CDR2 are WNHNN and SYGVQD (reference sequence). The DNA of the CDR3 is TGCGCCAGCAGTGCAGTGTCGCGGGAGGGCCCAGATACGCAGTATTTT. Translating gives CASSAVSREGPDTQYF.

This chain connects TRBV5-1 to TRBJ2-1; D perhaps matches TRBD1 (5 bases). This CDR3 has 13 residues. Trimming left V 0 bases short and J 9 bases short, with 10 bases between. Germline assignment: CDR1 SGHRS and CDR2 YFSETQ. CDR3 DNA: TGCGCCAGCAGCTTGGGTGGTAGGGGTGAGCAGTTCTTC. This codes for CASSLGGRGEQFF. Variable domain in full (rest from reference TRBV5-1 and TRBJ2-1): KAGVTQTPRYLIKTRGQQVTLSCSPISGHRSVSWYQQTPGQGLQFLFEYFSETQRNKGNFPGRFSGRQFSNSRSEMNVSTLELGDSALYLCASSLGGRGEQFFGPGTRLTVL.

This clone showed up just once. This rearrangement joins TRBV5-6 to TRBJ2-7, with 7 bases lining up with TRBD1. The CDR3 extends over 14 amino acids. Germline CDR1 is SGHDT and CDR2 is YYEEEE. The trim removed 1 base at V and 3 bases at J, leaving 4 bases unmatched. CDR3 region: CASSLSGQDYEQYF. For the CDR3, the DNA is TGTGCCAGCAGCTTGTCCGGACAGGACTACGAGCAGTACTTC. The whole variable domain, remainder taken from reference TRBV5-6 and TRBJ2-7, is DAGVTQSPTHLIKTRGQQVTLRCSPKSGHDTVSWYQQALGQGPQFIFQYYEEEERQRGNFPDRFSGHQFPNYSSELNVNALLLGDSALYLCASSLSGQDYEQYFGPGTRLTVT.

The chain joins TRBV5-5 to TRBJ2-1; TRBD2 matches at 11 bases. The CDR3 runs 14 residues. The V gene's germline CDR1 is SGHKS and CDR2 YYEKEE (reference sequence). V was clipped by 0 bases and J by 9 bases; unmatched bases: 2. For the CDR3, the DNA is TGTGCCAGCAGCTTGGTCCTAGCGGGAGGTGAGCAGTTCTTC. It is translated as CASSLVLAGGEQFF.